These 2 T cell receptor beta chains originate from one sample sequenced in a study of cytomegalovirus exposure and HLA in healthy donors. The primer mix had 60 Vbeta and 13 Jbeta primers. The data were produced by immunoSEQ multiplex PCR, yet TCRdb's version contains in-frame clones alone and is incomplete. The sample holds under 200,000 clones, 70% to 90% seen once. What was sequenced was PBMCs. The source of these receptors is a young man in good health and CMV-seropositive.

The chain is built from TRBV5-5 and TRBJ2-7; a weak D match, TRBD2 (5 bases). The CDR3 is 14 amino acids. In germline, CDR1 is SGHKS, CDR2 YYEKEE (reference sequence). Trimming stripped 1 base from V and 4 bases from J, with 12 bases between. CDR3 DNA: TGTGCCAGCAGCTTGAGACGGGGTAGGTACGAGCAGTACTTC. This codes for CASSLRRGRYEQYF.

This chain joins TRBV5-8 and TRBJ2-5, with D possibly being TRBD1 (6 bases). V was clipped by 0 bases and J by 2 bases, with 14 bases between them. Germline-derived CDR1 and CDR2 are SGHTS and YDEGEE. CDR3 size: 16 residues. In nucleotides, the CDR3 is TGTGCCAGCAGCTTGGACCCCGGGACATTTCAAGAGACCCAGTACTTC. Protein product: CASSLDPGTFQETQYF.